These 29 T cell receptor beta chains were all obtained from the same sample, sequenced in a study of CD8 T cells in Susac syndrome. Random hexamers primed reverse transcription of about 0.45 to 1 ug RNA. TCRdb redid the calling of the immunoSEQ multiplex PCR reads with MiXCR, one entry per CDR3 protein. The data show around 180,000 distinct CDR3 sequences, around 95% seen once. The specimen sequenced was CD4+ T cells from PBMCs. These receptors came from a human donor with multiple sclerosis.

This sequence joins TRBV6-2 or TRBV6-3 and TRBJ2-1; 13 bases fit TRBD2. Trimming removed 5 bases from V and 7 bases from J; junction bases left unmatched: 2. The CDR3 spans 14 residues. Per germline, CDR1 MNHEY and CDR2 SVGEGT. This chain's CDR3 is CASSPLAGGNEQFF. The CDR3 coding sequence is TGTGCCAGCAGTCCACTAGCGGGGGGGAATGAGCAGTTCTTC.

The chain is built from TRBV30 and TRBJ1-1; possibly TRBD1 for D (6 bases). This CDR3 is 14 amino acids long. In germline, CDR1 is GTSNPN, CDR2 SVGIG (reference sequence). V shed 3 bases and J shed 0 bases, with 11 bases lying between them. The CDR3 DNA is TGTGCCTGGAGAGGGGGTATTTTGAACACTGAAGCTTTCTTT. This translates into CAWRGGILNTEAFF.

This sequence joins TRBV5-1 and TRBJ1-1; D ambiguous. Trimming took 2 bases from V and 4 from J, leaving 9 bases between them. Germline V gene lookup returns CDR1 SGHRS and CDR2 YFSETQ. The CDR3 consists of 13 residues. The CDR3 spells CASSLRESTEAFF. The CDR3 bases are TGCGCCAGCAGCTTAAGAGAGAGCACTGAAGCTTTCTTT.

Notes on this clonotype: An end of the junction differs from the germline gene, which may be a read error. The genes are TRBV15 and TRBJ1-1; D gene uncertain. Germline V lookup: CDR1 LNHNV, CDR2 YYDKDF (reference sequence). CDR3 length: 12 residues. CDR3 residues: CHGGVMNTEAFF. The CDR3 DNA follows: TGCCATGGCGGGGTTATGAACACTGAAGCTTTCTTT.

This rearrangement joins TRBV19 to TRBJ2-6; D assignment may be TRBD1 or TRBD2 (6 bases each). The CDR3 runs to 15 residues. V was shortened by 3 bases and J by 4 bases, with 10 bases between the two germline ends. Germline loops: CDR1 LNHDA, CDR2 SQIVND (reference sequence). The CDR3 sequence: CASSISGAGANVLTF. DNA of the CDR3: TGTGCCAGTAGTATTTCGGGGGCCGGGGCCAACGTCCTGACTTTC. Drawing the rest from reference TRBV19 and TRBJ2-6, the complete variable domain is DGGITQSPKYLFRKEGQNVTLSCEQNLNHDAMYWYRQDPGQGLRLIYYSQIVNDFQKGDIAEGYSVSREKKESFPLTVTSAQKNPTAFYLCASSISGAGANVLTFGAGSRLTVL.

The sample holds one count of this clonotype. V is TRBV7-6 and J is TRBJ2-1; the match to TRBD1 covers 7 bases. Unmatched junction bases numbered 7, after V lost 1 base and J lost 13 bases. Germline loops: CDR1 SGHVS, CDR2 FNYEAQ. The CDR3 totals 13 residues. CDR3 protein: CASSLGGTGEQFF. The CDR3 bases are TGTGCCAGCAGCTTAGGGGGAACAGGGGAACAGTTCTTC.

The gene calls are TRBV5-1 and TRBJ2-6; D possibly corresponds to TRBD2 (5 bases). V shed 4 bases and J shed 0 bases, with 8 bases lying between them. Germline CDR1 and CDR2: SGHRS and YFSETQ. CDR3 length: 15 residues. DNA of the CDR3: TGCGCCAGCAGCATGGACTTCTCTGGGGCCAACGTCCTGACTTTC. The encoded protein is CASSMDFSGANVLTF. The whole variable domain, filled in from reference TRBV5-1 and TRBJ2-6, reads KAGVTQTPRYLIKTRGQQVTLSCSPISGHRSVSWYQQTPGQGLQFLFEYFSETQRNKGNFPGRFSGRQFSNSRSEMNVSTLELGDSALYLCASSMDFSGANVLTFGAGSRLTVL.

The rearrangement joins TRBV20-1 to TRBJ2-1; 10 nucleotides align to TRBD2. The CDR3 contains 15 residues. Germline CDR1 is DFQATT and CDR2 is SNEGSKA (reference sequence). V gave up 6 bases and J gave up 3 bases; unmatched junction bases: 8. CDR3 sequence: CSATQIAGGYNEQFF. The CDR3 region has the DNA TGCAGTGCGACACAAATAGCGGGGGGCTACAATGAGCAGTTCTTC.

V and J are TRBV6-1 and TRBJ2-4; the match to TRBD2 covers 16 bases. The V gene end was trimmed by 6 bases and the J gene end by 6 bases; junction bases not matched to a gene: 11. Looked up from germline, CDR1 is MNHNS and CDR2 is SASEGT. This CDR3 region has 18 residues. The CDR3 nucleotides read TGTGCCAGCAGGCCCCCCGGGACTAGCGGGGGGGCAAGAAACATTCAGTACTTC. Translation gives CASRPPGTSGGARNIQYF.

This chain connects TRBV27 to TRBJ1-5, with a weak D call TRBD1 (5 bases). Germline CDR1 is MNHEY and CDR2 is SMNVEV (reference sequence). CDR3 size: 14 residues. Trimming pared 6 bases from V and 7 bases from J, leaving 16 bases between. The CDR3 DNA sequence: TGTGCCAGCAGCCCCGGGGGTTACCCCCAGCCCCAGCATTTT. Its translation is CASSPGGYPQPQHF.

CDR3 residues: CSARPGGQTQYF. Written as DNA, the CDR3 is TGCAGTGCTAGACCGGGGGGCCAGACCCAGTACTTC. V is TRBV20-1 and J is TRBJ2-5; perhaps TRBD2 as D (7 bases). Germline assignment: CDR1 DFQATT and CDR2 SNEGSKA (reference sequence). Trimming stripped 2 bases from V and 6 bases from J, with 10 bases between. The CDR3 is made up of 12 amino acids.

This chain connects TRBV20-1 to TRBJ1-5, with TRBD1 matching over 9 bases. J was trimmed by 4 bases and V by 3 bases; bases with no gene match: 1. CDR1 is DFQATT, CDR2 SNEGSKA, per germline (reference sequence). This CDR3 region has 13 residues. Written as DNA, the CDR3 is TGCAGTGCTAGTGGGACAGGGAATCAGCCCCAGCATTTT. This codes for CSASGTGNQPQHF.

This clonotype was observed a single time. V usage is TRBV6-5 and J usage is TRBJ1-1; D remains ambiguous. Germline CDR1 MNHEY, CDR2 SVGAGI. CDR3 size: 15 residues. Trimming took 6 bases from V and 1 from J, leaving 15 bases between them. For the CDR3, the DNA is TGTGCCAGCAGCCGGAGGCTCCAGGAGAACACTGAAGCTTTCTTT. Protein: CASSRRLQENTEAFF.

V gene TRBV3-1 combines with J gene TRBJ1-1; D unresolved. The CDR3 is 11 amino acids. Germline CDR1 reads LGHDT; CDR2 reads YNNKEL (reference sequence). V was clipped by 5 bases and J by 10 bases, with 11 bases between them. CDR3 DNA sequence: TGTGCCAGCAGCAGCTCTACGGCAGCTTTCTTT. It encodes CASSSSTAAFF.

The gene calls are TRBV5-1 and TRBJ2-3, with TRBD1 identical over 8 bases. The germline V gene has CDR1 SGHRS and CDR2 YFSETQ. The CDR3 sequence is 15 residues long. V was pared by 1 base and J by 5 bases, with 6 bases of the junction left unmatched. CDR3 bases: TGCGCCAGCAGCTTGAGAGGGACAGGTGGAGATACGCAGTATTTT. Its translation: CASSLRGTGGDTQYF. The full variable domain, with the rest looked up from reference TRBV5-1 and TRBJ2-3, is KAGVTQTPRYLIKTRGQQVTLSCSPISGHRSVSWYQQTPGQGLQFLFEYFSETQRNKGNFPGRFSGRQFSNSRSEMNVSTLELGDSALYLCASSLRGTGGDTQYFGPGTRLTVL.

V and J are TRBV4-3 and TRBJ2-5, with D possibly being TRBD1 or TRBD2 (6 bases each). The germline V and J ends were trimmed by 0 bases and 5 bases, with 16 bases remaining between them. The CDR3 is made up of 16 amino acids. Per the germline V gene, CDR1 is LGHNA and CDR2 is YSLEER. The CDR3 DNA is TGCGCCAGCAGCCAAGACTTCATCCGGGGGCGGGAGACCCAGTACTTC. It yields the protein CASSQDFIRGRETQYF.

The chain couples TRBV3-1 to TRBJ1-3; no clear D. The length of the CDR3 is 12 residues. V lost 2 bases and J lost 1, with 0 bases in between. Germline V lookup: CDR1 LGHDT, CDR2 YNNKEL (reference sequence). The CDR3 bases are TGTGCCAGCAGCCAATCTGGAAACACCATATATTTT. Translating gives CASSQSGNTIYF. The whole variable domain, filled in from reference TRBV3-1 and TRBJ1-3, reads DTAVSQTPKYLVTQMGNDKSIKCEQNLGHDTMYWYKQDSKKFLKIMFSYNNKELIINETVPNRFSPKSPDKAHLNLHINSLELGDSAVYFCASSQSGNTIYFGEGSWLTVV.

CDR3 region: CASRLCRRPRDEQFF. In DNA, the CDR3 is TGTGCAAGTCGCTTATGCCGCCGTCCCCGGGATGAGCAGTTCTTC. V gene TRBV12-2 combines with J gene TRBJ2-1; the tabulated D call, TRBD1, remains unverified against the DNA. TRBV12-2 is shown as a pseudogene. This CDR3 comprises 15 residues.

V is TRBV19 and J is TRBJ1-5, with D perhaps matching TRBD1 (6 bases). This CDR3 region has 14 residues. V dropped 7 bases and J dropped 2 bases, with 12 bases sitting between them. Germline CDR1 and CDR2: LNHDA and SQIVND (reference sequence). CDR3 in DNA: TGTGCCAGTAATAACAGGGCCCGCAATCAGCCCCAGCATTTT. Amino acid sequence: CASNNRARNQPQHF.

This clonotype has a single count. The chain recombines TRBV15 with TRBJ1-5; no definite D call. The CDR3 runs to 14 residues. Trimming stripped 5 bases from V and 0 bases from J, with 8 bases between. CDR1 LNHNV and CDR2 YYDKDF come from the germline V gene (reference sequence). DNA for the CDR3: TGTGCCACCAGCGCGGCCCTTAGCAATCAGCCCCAGCATTTT. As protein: CATSAALSNQPQHF.

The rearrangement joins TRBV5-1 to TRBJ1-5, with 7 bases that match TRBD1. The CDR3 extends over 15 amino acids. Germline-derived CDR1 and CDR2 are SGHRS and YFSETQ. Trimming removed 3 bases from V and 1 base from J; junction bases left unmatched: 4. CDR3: CASSWDSASNQPQHF. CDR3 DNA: TGCGCCAGCAGCTGGGACAGCGCGAGCAATCAGCCCCAGCATTTT.

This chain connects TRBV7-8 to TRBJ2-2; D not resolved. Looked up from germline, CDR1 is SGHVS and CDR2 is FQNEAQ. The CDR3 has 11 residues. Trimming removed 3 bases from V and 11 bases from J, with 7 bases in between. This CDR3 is CASSLSRELFF. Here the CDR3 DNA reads TGTGCCAGCAGCTTGTCTAGAGAGCTGTTTTTT.

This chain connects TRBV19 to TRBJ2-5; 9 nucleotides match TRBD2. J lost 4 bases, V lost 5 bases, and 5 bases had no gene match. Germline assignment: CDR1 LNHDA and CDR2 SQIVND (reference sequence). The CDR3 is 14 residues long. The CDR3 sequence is CASSLGTSPETQYF. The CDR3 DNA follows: TGTGCCAGTAGTCTCGGGACTAGCCCAGAGACCCAGTACTTC. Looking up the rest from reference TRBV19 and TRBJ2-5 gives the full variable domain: DGGITQSPKYLFRKEGQNVTLSCEQNLNHDAMYWYRQDPGQGLRLIYYSQIVNDFQKGDIAEGYSVSREKKESFPLTVTSAQKNPTAFYLCASSLGTSPETQYFGPGTRLLVL.

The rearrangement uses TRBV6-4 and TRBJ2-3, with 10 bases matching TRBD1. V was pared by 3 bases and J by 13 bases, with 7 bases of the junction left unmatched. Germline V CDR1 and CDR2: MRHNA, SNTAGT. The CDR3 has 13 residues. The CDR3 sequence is CASSEAPGTGEYF. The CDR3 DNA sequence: TGTGCCAGCAGTGAGGCCCCCGGGACAGGGGAGTATTTT.

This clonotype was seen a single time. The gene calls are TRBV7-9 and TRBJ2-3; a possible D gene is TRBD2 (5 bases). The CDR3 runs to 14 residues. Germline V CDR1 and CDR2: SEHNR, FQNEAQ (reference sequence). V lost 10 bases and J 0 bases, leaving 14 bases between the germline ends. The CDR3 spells CATPRGESTDTQYF. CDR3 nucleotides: TGTGCCACCCCCCGGGGTGAGAGCACAGATACGCAGTATTTT.

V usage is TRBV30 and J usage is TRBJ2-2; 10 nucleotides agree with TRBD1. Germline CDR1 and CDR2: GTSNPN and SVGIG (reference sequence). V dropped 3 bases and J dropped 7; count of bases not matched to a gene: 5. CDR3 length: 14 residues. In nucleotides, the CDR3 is TGTGCCTGGAGAGGGGACAGGGGAAACGGGGAGCTGTTTTTT. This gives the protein CAWRGDRGNGELFF.

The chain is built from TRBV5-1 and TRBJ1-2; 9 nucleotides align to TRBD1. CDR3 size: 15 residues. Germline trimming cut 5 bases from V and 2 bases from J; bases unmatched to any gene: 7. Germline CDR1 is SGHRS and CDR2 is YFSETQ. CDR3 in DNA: TGCGCCAGCAGTTATACAGGGGGCCTGAACTATGGCTACACCTTC. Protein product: CASSYTGGLNYGYTF.

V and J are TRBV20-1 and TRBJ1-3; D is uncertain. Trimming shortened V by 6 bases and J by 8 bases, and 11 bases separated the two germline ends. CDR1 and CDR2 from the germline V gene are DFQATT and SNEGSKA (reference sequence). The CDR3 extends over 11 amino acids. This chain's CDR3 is CSAPLVDTIYF. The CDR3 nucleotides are TGCAGTGCCCCGCTTGTGGACACCATATATTTT.

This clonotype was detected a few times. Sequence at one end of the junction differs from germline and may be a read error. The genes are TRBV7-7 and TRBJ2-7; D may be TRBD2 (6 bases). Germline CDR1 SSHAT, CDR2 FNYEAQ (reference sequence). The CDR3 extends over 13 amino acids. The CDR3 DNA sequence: TGTGCTAGCAGCTTAGCGGAAACCTACGAGCAGTACTTC. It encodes CASSLAETYEQYF.